The sequence of this TCR beta chain was determined in a study of graft-versus-host responses after intestinal transplantation. Details on this clone: Antigen unknown.

Clones were read by immunoSEQ multiplex PCR, and TCRdb kept only the in-frame ones, dropping some. The sample includes about 100,000 clones, roughly 84% of them seen just once. Germline loops: CDR1 KGHSH, CDR2 LQKENI. The length of the CDR3 is 15 residues. V shed 3 bases, J shed 0 bases, and the junction held 2 bases outside the gene matches. The clonotype was recovered from a human donor who was the organ donor for an intestinal transplant. The chain links TRBV18 to TRBJ1-3, with TRBD1 matching over 7 bases. The sample consisted of unstimulated CD4+ T cells sorted from spleen or lymph node cells, taken before transplant. The CDR3 nucleotides read TGTGCCAGCTCACCCGGGGACAGCTCTGGAAACACCATATATTTT. Protein: CASSPGDSSGNTIYF.